This T cell receptor (beta chain) was identified during a study of sequential checkpoint blockade in melanoma. Study at large: Randomization was 1:1 between first-line nivolumab→ipilimumab and ipilimumab→nivolumab. DNA from more than 75 pretreatment tumor samples underwent TCRβ immunosequencing. Both treatment sequences were followed by maintenance nivolumab. Study-wide points: Clinical benefit was about 30 times likelier when tumor T-cell fraction and clonality increased.

Treatment in this sample: randomized to nivolumab then ipilimumab (arm A) or the reverse (arm B). Comments on this clone: Its antigen is undetermined.

The assay was immunoSEQ multiplex PCR, and TCRdb's table has in-frame clones only and misses some. Of about 12,000 clones in the sample, roughly 26% were seen once. Trimming cost V 1 base and J 2 bases; bases outside gene matches: 11. Germline CDR1 KGHSH, CDR2 LQKENI. The CDR3 spans 17 residues. The J gene is TRBJ2-7, the V gene TRBV18; 7 bases match TRBD2. The specimen comprised tumor tissue (inferred from file names), sampled from a patient given nivolumab and ipilimumab in sequence. The TCR was taken from a human donor with melanoma. This CDR3 is CASSPLHPWGGTYEQYF. The CDR3 DNA reads as TGTGCCAGCTCACCACTCCACCCCTGGGGGGGGACCTACGAGCAGTACTTC.